What follows are 8 T cell receptor beta chains derived from one specimen sequenced in a study of T cell repertoires in cytomegalovirus infection. TCRdb recomputed calls from the reads with MiXCR, one row per CDR3 protein. Among 450,000 to 600,000 distinct CDR3 sequences listed, over 9% were seen once. The specimen was PBMCs. Source of these receptors: a human donor in good health (CMV status not recorded). Some clones in this sample may be carry-over from other donors' samples.

V usage is TRBV6-6 and J usage is TRBJ1-5, with 9 bases lining up with TRBD1. The J segment lost 4 bases and the V segment lost 5 bases, leaving 15 bases of the junction unmatched. CDR3 length: 18 amino acids. Germline V gives CDR1 MNHNY, CDR2 SVGAGI (reference sequence). The CDR3 bases are TGTGCCAGCAGTCACCTAATGTTTGGGACAGGGCTGAATCAGCCCCAGCATTTT. This sequence encodes CASSHLMFGTGLNQPQHF.

This clonotype occurred once. This rearrangement joins TRBV20-1 to TRBJ1-4, with a possible D match to TRBD1 (5 bases). This CDR3 contains 14 residues. The germline V gene encodes CDR1 DFQATT and CDR2 SNEGSKA (reference sequence). The V and J ends lost 3 bases and 7 bases respectively, with 15 bases between them. CDR3 in amino acids: CSASRQGLGEKLFF. The CDR3 DNA follows: TGCAGTGCTAGCAGGCAGGGTTTGGGTGAAAAACTGTTTTTT.

A note on this clonotype: A much more abundant neighbour one base away suggests this may be a read error. This sequence joins TRBV27 and TRBJ2-2; the D gene is possibly TRBD2 (6 bases). The CDR3 covers 14 residues. Germline CDR1 reads MNHEY; CDR2 reads SMNVEV (reference sequence). CDR3 protein: CASRQTEVGGELLF. The CDR3 coding sequence is TGTGCCAGCAGACAAACAGAGGTGGGCGGGGAGCTGTTGTTT.

At least ten counts were recorded for this clonotype. The J gene is TRBJ2-6, the V gene TRBV11-2; D ambiguous. Trimming removed 5 bases from V and 0 bases from J, with 8 bases in between. This CDR3 region has 15 residues. Germline loops: CDR1 SGHAT, CDR2 FQNNGV. The CDR3 here is CASSLRASGANVLTF. The CDR3 DNA sequence: TGTGCCAGCAGCCTTAGAGCCTCTGGGGCCAACGTCCTGACTTTC.

The chain uses TRBV9 and TRBJ1-2, with D uncertain. The CDR3 contains 13 residues. The V gene lost 3 bases and the J gene lost 5 bases, with 11 bases spanning the gap. The germline V gene encodes CDR1 SGDLS and CDR2 YYNGEE. CDR3 residues: CASSGGSTYGYTF. CDR3 sequence (DNA): TGTGCCAGCAGCGGAGGGAGTACATATGGCTACACCTTC.

The chain recombines TRBV19 with TRBJ1-2; D is undetermined. Trimming took off 5 bases at V and 2 bases at J, with 15 bases between the two ends. CDR3 size: 15 residues. Germline V lookup: CDR1 LNHDA, CDR2 SQIVND (reference sequence). CDR3 loop: CASSFSPVGNYGYTF. The CDR3 nucleotides read TGTGCCAGTAGTTTTTCTCCGGTTGGGAACTATGGCTACACCTTC.

This clonotype was seen ten or more times. This chain links TRBV7-2 with TRBJ2-3, with no clear D. The CDR3 runs 16 residues. V was cut by 1 base and J by 2 bases, with 13 bases left in between. Germline V gives CDR1 SGHTA, CDR2 FQGNSA. CDR3 amino acids: CASSLVADPSTDTQYF. The DNA for the CDR3 is TGTGCCAGCAGCTTAGTTGCGGACCCTTCCACAGATACGCAGTATTTT.

This clonotype was counted only a few times. This chain uses TRBV20-1 with TRBJ1-2, with no clear D. CDR3 length: 16 residues. From germline, CDR1 is DFQATT and CDR2 SNEGSKA (reference sequence). The ends were cut back, 2 bases at V and 3 bases at J, with 19 bases in the middle. As DNA, the CDR3 is TGCAGTGCTAGATCCCCGACGGCTTCTCTTGACTATGGCTACACCTTC. It codes for CSARSPTASLDYGYTF.